A selection of T cell receptor beta chains follows, all from one sample in a study of vaccination and CD4 T cells after COVID-19. These receptors are not linked to any known antigen. TCRdb redid the calling of the PCR reads with MiXCR, one entry per CDR3 protein. This sample has 14,000 to 15,000 distinct CDR3 sequences; approximately 40% occur once, and the top ten carry 6.5% to 9%. Sequencing was done on a sample of CD4+ T cells from blood, cultured in vitro. The source of these receptors is a human donor who had recovered from COVID-19. Each CDR3 is given with its conserved first and last residue. Each record gives: J gene, D gene, V gene, clone size, CDR3 protein, CDR3 DNA. A D gene is named only where the DNA matches it firmly. A clone size is listed for some rows: how often the clone was seen (once, few, many), or a class if it is expanded.

TRBJ2-7,NA,TRBV7-2,NA,CASSPTGSASYEQYF,TGTGCCAGCAGCCCTACAGGGTCGGCCAGCTACGAGCAGTACTTC
TRBJ1-1,TRBD1,TRBV6-1,NA,CASRDREAMNTEAFF,TGTGCCAGCAGAGACAGGGAGGCCATGAACACTGAAGCTTTCTTT
TRBJ2-7,NA,TRBV20-1,once,CSARDGSRQGGEQYF,TGCAGTGCTAGAGATGGGTCCCGGCAGGGCGGCGAGCAGTACTTC
TRBJ1-1,TRBD1,TRBV20-1,NA,CSASRGADTEAFF,TGCAGTGCTTCCAGGGGGGCTGACACTGAAGCTTTCTTT
TRBJ2-5,TRBD2,TRBV28,once,CASSFRYPAGGRETQYF,TGTGCCAGCAGTTTTCGGTATCCAGCGGGGGGGCGTGAGACCCAGTACTTC
TRBJ1-6,NA,TRBV12-3/TRBV12-4,few,CASSLSGRGNSPLHF,TGTGCCAGCAGTTTAAGTGGCAGGGGAAATTCACCCCTCCACTTT
TRBJ1-1,NA,TRBV11-2,few,CASSLQAAKNTEAFF,TGTGCCAGCAGCTTACAGGCAGCTAAGAACACTGAAGCTTTCTTT
TRBJ2-5,TRBD2,TRBV5-5,NA,CASSVSGGDQETQYF,TGTGCCAGCAGCGTATCCGGGGGGGACCAAGAGACCCAGTACTTC
TRBJ1-2,TRBD1,TRBV2,NA,CASSEGQGIGGYTF,TGTGCCAGCAGTGAAGGACAGGGGATCGGTGGCTACACCTTC
TRBJ1-5,NA,TRBV12-3/TRBV12-4,once,CASSGYSNQPQHF,TGTGCCAGCAGTGGTTATAGCAATCAGCCCCAGCATTTT
TRBJ1-2,NA,TRBV7-2,few,CASSLGRSYNGYTF,TGTGCCAGCAGCTTAGGCAGGAGCTATAATGGCTACACCTTC
TRBJ1-6,NA,TRBV19,few,CASSPRGRETPLHF,TGTGCCAGTAGTCCCCGGGGCCGAGAAACACCCCTCCACTTT
TRBJ1-4,TRBD1,TRBV7-2,few,CASSRTGNEKLFF,TGTGCCAGCAGTCGGACAGGAAATGAAAAACTGTTTTTT
TRBJ2-5,TRBD2,TRBV2,few,CASSGEGLAEETQYF,TGTGCCAGCAGTGGGGAGGGACTAGCGGAAGAGACCCAGTACTTC
TRBJ2-5,NA,TRBV27,NA,CASSSFLGETQYF,TGTGCCAGCAGTTCATTCCTCGGCGAGACCCAGTACTTC
TRBJ1-4,NA,TRBV7-2,few,CASSLGGNEKLFF,TGTGCCAGCAGCTTAGGGGGGAATGAAAAACTGTTTTTT
TRBJ2-5,NA,TRBV9,NA,CASSASPTDQETQYF,TGTGCCAGCAGCGCGTCCCCGACCGACCAAGAGACCCAGTACTTC
TRBJ1-5,NA,TRBV30,NA,CAWSGQSRNQPQHF,TGTGCCTGGAGTGGACAGTCCCGGAATCAGCCCCAGCATTTT
TRBJ1-3,NA,TRBV6-1,once,CASSESDPNTIYF,TGTGCCAGCAGTGAAAGTGACCCAAACACCATATATTTT
TRBJ2-1,NA,TRBV7-2,NA,CASSSPPGTGEQFF,TGTGCCAGCAGTTCCCCTCCAGGAACAGGTGAGCAGTTCTTC
TRBJ2-6,NA,TRBV27,NA,CASSSSGGSGANVLTF,TGTGCCAGCAGTTCTTCCGGTGGTTCCGGGGCCAACGTCCTGACTTTC
TRBJ1-2,TRBD1,TRBV27,NA,CASRGQGRVHGYTF,TGTGCCAGCAGAGGACAGGGACGAGTGCATGGCTACACCTTC
TRBJ1-2,TRBD1,TRBV20-1,NA,CSAREWGQGAWYGYTF,TGCAGTGCTAGAGAATGGGGACAGGGGGCGTGGTATGGCTACACCTTC